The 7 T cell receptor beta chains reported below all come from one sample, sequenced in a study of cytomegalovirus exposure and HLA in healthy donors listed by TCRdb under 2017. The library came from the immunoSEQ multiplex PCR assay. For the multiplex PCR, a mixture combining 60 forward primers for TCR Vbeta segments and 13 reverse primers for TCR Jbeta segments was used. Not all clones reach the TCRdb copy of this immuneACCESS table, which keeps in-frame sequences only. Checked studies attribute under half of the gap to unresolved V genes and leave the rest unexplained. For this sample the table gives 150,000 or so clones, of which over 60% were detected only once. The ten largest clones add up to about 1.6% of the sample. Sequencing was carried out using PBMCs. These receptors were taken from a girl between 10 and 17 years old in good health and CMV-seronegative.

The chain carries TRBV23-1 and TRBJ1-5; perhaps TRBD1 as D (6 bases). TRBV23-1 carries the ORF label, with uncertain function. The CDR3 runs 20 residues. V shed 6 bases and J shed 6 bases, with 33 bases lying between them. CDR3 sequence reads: CASSKSQTVRGGEGGQPQHF. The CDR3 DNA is TGCGCCAGCAGCAAAAGCCAGACTGTAAGAGGGGGGGAGGGGGGTCAGCCCCAGCATTTT.

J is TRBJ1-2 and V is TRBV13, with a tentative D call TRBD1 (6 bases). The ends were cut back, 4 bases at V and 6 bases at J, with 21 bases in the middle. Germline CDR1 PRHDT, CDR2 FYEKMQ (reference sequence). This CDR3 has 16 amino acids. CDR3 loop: CASSSPTHRVGDGYTF. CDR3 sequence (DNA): TGTGCCAGCAGCTCACCTACCCACAGGGTGGGAGATGGCTACACCTTC.

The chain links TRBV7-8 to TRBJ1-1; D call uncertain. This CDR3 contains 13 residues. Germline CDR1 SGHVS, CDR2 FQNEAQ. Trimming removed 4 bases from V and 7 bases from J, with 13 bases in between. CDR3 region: CASSSGGEIEAFF. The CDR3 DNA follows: TGTGCCAGCAGCTCGGGTGGGGAGATTGAAGCTTTCTTT. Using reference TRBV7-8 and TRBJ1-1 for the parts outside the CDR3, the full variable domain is GAGVSQSPRYKVAKRGQDVALRCDPISGHVSLFWYQQALGQGPEFLTYFQNEAQLDKSGLPSDRFFAERPEGSVSTLKIQRTQQEDSAVYLCASSSGGEIEAFFGQGTRLTVV.

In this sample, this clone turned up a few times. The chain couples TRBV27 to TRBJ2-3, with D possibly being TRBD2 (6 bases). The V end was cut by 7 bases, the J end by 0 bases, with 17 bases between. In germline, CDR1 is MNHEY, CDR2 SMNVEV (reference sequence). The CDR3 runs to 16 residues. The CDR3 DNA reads TGTGCCAGCATGGGAGGAGGCCCCAGAAGCACAGATACGCAGTATTTT. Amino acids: CASMGGGPRSTDTQYF.

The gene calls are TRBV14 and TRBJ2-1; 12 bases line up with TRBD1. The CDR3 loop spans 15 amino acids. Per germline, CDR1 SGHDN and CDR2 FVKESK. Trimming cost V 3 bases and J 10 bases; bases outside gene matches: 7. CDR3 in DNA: TGTGCCAGCAGCCAGCCGGGACAGGGGGCTTGGGAGCAGTTCTTC. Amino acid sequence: CASSQPGQGAWEQFF.

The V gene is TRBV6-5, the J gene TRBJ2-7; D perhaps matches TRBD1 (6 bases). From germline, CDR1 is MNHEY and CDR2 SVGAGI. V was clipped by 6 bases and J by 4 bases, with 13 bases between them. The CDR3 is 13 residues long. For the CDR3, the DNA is TGTGCCAGCAGCCGCGGACAGAAATACGAGCAGTACTTC. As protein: CASSRGQKYEQYF.

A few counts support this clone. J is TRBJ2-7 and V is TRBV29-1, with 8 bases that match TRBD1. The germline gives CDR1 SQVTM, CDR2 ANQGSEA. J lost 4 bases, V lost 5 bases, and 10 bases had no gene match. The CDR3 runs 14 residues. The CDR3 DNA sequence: TGCAGCGTTTCCTCCCCGGACAGGGCGTACGAGCAGTACTTC. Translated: CSVSSPDRAYEQYF.